The subject of this entry is one T cell receptor beta chain. TCRdb's table, derived via immunoSEQ multiplex PCR, lists solely in-frame clones and lacks some. The sample contains roughly 9,500 clones, roughly 77% of which appear only once. Looked up from germline, CDR1 is SGDLS and CDR2 is YYNGEE. The V gene end was trimmed by 4 bases and the J gene end by 4 bases; junction bases not matched to a gene: 11. CDR3 length equals 16 residues. Normal lung sampling was at least 3 cm from the tumour, as distant as possible. The data derive from a study of immune cell composition in non-small cell lung cancer. The chain recombines TRBV9 with TRBJ1-3, with 7 nucleotides matching TRBD1. Sequenced material: non-adjacent lung tissue. The source is a human donor with non-small cell lung cancer. CDR3 nucleotide sequence: TGTGCCAGCAGCCCTGGGACAGCGGATCGGGGAAACACCATATATTTT. Residues: CASSPGTADRGNTIYF.